The 12 T cell receptor beta chains below come from one sample, sequenced in a study of cytomegalovirus exposure and HLA in healthy donors. With 60 Vbeta and 13 Jbeta primers, the PCR was carried out. Sequenced by immunoSEQ multiplex PCR; TCRdb stores in-frame clones only, minus some. The data show fewer than 200,000 clones, 65% to 85% seen once. Specimen: PBMCs. All receptors come from a middle-aged man in good health and CMV-seropositive.

This chain joins TRBV5-1 and TRBJ1-3; TRBD1 might be the D (6 bases). Per germline, CDR1 SGHRS and CDR2 YFSETQ. This CDR3 has 16 residues. V lost 0 bases and J lost 3, with 13 bases in between. This chain's CDR3 is CASSLVGGPDGNTIYF. DNA for the CDR3: TGCGCCAGCAGCTTGGTGGGGGGGCCCGATGGAAACACCATATATTTT.

The chain joins TRBV25-1 to TRBJ2-7, with a weak D call TRBD2 (5 bases). The CDR3 totals 13 residues. The germline V gene encodes CDR1 MGHDK and CDR2 SYGVNS. V was shortened by 7 bases and J by 0 bases, with 10 bases between the two germline ends. CDR3 in DNA: TGTGCCAGCAACGGGGTCGGCTCCTACGAGCAGTACTTC. This translates into CASNGVGSYEQYF.

This clone was counted between two and nine times. The chain links TRBV5-1 to TRBJ2-2, with no clear D. Germline loops: CDR1 SGHRS, CDR2 YFSETQ. Trimming cost V 4 bases and J 1 base, with 14 bases left between them. This CDR3 is 16 amino acids long. The CDR3 sequence is CASSLPPGENTGELFF. DNA of the CDR3: TGCGCCAGCAGCCTACCTCCCGGAGAGAACACCGGGGAGCTGTTTTTT.

The chain uses TRBV30 and TRBJ2-5, with D perhaps TRBD2 (6 bases). The V gene lost 0 bases and the J gene lost 2 bases, with 13 bases spanning the gap. The germline CDR1 and CDR2 sequences are GTSNPN and SVGIG (reference sequence). The CDR3 consists of 15 residues. The CDR3 nucleotides read TGTGCCTGGAGTGTAGGTGGGGGGTATCAAGAGACCCAGTACTTC. Residues: CAWSVGGGYQETQYF.

This clone was detected once. The rearrangement links TRBV5-1 to TRBJ2-2; 9 bases are shared with TRBD2. The V and J ends lost 0 bases and 6 bases, in that order; junction bases with no gene match: 9. Germline CDR1 and CDR2: SGHRS and YFSETQ. The CDR3 totals 17 residues. The CDR3 nucleotides are TGCGCCAGCAGCTTGGGTCCGGCGGGAGGGAGTCCCGGGGAGCTGTTTTTT. Encoded protein: CASSLGPAGGSPGELFF.

This chain links TRBV14 with TRBJ2-2, with a possible D match to TRBD1 (6 bases). Germline CDR1 is SGHDN and CDR2 is FVKESK. This CDR3 contains 17 residues. V lost 1 base and J 3 bases, leaving 15 bases between the germline ends. The CDR3: CASSQARQARDTGELFF. CDR3 bases: TGTGCCAGCAGCCAAGCCAGACAGGCTAGGGACACCGGGGAGCTGTTTTTT.

The chain has TRBV29-1 and TRBJ2-1; weak D call: TRBD2 (6 bases). Trimming took 2 bases from V and 10 from J, leaving 12 bases between them. Germline V gene lookup returns CDR1 SQVTM and CDR2 ANQGSEA. The CDR3 loop spans 12 amino acids. The CDR3 DNA reads as TGCAGCGTTGAATCATCGGGAGTGGAGCAGTTCTTC. Encoded protein: CSVESSGVEQFF.

This sequence joins TRBV11-2 and TRBJ2-7; TRBD2 aligns across 12 bases. The ends lost 8 bases at V and 6 bases at J; junction bases unmatched: 11. Germline V gene data show CDR1 as SGHAT and CDR2 as FQNNGV. The CDR3 loop spans 15 amino acids. CDR3 bases: TGTGCCAGCGCACTCACTCTAGCGGGAGGGCCCGAGCAGTACTTC. This codes for CASALTLAGGPEQYF. The complete variable domain, with remaining parts taken from reference TRBV11-2 and TRBJ2-7, reads EAGVAQSPRYKIIEKRQSVAFWCNPISGHATLYWYQQILGQGPKLLIQFQNNGVVDDSQLPKDRFSAERLKGVDSTLKIQPAKLEDSAVYLCASALTLAGGPEQYFGPGTRLTVT.

The CDR3 loop reads CASSPQQGVGEQYF. In nucleotides, the CDR3 is TGTGCCAGCAGCCCACAACAGGGGGTTGGCGAGCAGTACTTC. This chain links TRBV5-5 with TRBJ2-7, with 8 bases lining up with TRBD1. Germline-derived CDR1 and CDR2 are SGHKS and YYEKEE (reference sequence). The junction had 9 bases not matched to a gene; V was cut back by 4 bases and J by 6 bases. This CDR3 region has 14 residues.

The V gene is TRBV5-4, the J gene TRBJ1-3; the D is unclear. CDR3 length: 15 residues. V was pared by 0 bases and J by 2 bases, with 9 bases between. Germline-derived CDR1 and CDR2 are SGHNT and YYREEE (reference sequence). CDR3 loop: CASSLDAGAGNTIYF. CDR3 coding DNA: TGTGCCAGCAGCTTGGATGCGGGTGCTGGAAACACCATATATTTT.

V and J are TRBV27 and TRBJ2-1; 7 bases align to TRBD1. The CDR3 contains 17 residues. The junction had 13 bases not matched to a gene; V was cut back by 3 bases and J by 5 bases. Germline V lookup: CDR1 MNHEY, CDR2 SMNVEV (reference sequence). The CDR3 region is CASSFHRFGTENNEQFF. The CDR3 coding sequence is TGTGCCAGCAGTTTCCATCGGTTTGGGACAGAAAACAATGAGCAGTTCTTC.

The genes are TRBV20-1 and TRBJ2-7, with D uncertain. V was clipped by 1 base and J by 5 bases, with 6 bases between them. The CDR3 sequence is 11 residues long. CDR1 and CDR2 (germline): DFQATT, SNEGSKA (reference sequence). CDR3 coding DNA: TGCAGTGCTAGAGTCGTAAACGAGCAGTACTTC. It codes for CSARVVNEQYF.